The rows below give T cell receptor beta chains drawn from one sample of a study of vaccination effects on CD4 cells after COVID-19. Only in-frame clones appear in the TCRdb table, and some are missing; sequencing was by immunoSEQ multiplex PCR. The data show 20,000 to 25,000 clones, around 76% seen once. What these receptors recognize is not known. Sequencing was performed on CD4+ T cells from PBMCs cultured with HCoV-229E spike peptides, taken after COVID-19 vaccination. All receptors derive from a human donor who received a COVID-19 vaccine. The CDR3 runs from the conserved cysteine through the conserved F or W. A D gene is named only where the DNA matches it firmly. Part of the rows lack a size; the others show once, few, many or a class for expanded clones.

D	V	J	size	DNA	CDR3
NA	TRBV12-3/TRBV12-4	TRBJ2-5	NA	TGTGCCAGCAGTTCCCGGGAGACCCAGTACTTC	CASSSRETQYF
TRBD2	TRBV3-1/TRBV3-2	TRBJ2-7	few	TGTGCCAGCAGCAGCGGACTAGCGGGGGTCGAGCAGTACTTC	CASSSGLAGVEQYF
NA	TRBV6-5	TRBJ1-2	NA	TGTGCCAGCAGTTACCTCCAGGGAAGCTATGGCTACACCTTC	CASSYLQGSYGYTF
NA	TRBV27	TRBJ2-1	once	TGTGCCAGCAGTTCGCCGACACGGAGCTCCTACAATGAGCAGTTCTTC	CASSSPTRSSYNEQFF
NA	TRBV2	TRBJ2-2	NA	TGTGCCAGCAAGAGAGCTCCAAACACCGGGGAGCTGTTTTTT	CASKRAPNTGELFF
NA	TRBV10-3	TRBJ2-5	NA	TGTGCCATCCGCAGTCAAGAGACCCAGTACTTC	CAIRSQETQYF
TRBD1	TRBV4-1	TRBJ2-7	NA	TGCGCCAGCAGCCATTCAACTGGGACAGTCGCGGAGCAGTACTTC	CASSHSTGTVAEQYF
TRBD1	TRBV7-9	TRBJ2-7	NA	TGTGCCAGCAGCTTAGCGTGGGGACAGCCTAAAAAGGGAACCTACGAGCAGTACTTC	CASSLAWGQPKKGTYEQYF
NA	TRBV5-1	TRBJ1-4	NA	TGCGCCAGCAGCTCGGGACATTCAACTAATGAAAAACTGTTTTTT	CASSSGHSTNEKLFF
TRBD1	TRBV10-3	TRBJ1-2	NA	TGTGCCATAAAAGACAGCAGGACAGGCCCATATGGCTACACCTTC	CAIKDSRTGPYGYTF
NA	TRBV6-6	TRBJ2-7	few	TGTGCCAGCAGTTACTCCGGGGGAACGACCTACGAGCAGTACTTC	CASSYSGGTTYEQYF
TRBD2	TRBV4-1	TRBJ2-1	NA	TGCGCCAGCAGCCGCCCGGGGGCGGGGGGGGCGGAGTTCTTC	CASSRPGAGGAEFF
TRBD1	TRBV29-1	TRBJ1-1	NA	TGCAGCGTTGTACCTTTCAGCGGGACAGAGGGGACTGAAGCTTTCTTT	CSVVPFSGTEGTEAFF
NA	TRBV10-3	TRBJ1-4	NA	TGTGCCATCACAGACGGGGAAAATGAAAAACTGTTTTTT	CAITDGENEKLFF
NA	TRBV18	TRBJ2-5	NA	TGTGCCAGCTCACGGGGGCAAGAGACCCAGTACTTC	CASSRGQETQYF
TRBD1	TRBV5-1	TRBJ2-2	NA	TGCGCCAGCAGCCCCCCGAGGGACGCGGGCAGGGGGCTATCCGGGGAGCTGTTTTTT	CASSPPRDAGRGLSGELFF
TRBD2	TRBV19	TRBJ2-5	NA	TGTGCCAGTAGTATAGTAGCGGGGAACCAAGAGACCCAGTACTTC	CASSIVAGNQETQYF
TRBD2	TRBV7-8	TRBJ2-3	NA	TGTGCCAGCAGCTTAGTTAGCGGGCCCCTTCAAGGCGCGCAGTATTTT	CASSLVSGPLQGAQYF
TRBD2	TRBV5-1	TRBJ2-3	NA	TGCGCCAGCAGGATTCTAGCGGCAGATACGCAGTATTTT	CASRILAADTQYF
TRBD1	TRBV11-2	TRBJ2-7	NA	TGTGCCAGCAGCCGGGACAGGGTAAGGGAGCAGTACTTC	CASSRDRVREQYF
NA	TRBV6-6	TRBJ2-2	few	TGTGCCAGCGCCTGGGCCGGGGAGCTGTTTTTT	CASAWAGELFF
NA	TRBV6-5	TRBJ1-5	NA	TGTGCCAGCGGGGCGGGCGGCAATCAGCCCCAGCATTTT	CASGAGGNQPQHF